These T cell receptor beta chains were read from a single sample in a study of blood T cell repertoires in COVID-19. Measured with immunoSEQ multiplex PCR; TCRdb has only the in-frame clones, and not every one. The sample contains more than 400,000 clones, roughly 88% of which appear only once. The source material was peripheral blood. The receptors were sampled from a human donor in a cohort sampled during active COVID-19. Each CDR3 is given without its conserved first and last residue. A D gene is named only where the DNA matches it firmly. A clone size is listed for some rows: how often the clone was seen (once, few, many), or a class if it is expanded.

d_call clone_size v_call cdr3_aa
TRBD1 NA TRBV27 ASSQGGGNTIY
TRBD2 NA TRBV28 ASSLGLSSYEQY
TRBD1 NA TRBV29-1 SVRTGDQPQH
TRBD1 few TRBV7-2 ASSFSGGGGTQY
TRBD2 NA TRBV4-3 ASSQGRGLAGLYEQY
NA NA TRBV4-1 ASSQEQFRTQY
NA NA TRBV5-1 ASSFGTRRDEQY
TRBD2 NA TRBV28 ASSSPTTSGRSVHEQF
TRBD2 NA TRBV19 ASSPREVRNEQY
NA few TRBV5-1 ASSFISSGLGDEQF
NA once TRBV27 ASSLLGNGNNEQF
TRBD1 NA TRBV10-2 ASSSVTGGTEAF
NA NA TRBV30 AWSVLIGQGRNAF
NA NA TRBV27 ASRWTPGGNAGELF
TRBD1 NA TRBV2 ASSRDRGPWGNTIY
TRBD1 NA TRBV30 AWGQGYNIQY
NA NA TRBV3-1/TRBV3-2 ASSQDGFQY
TRBD1 NA TRBV28 ATLPSDRAYGQPQH
NA NA TRBV29-1 SASKEWGERAPGEKLF